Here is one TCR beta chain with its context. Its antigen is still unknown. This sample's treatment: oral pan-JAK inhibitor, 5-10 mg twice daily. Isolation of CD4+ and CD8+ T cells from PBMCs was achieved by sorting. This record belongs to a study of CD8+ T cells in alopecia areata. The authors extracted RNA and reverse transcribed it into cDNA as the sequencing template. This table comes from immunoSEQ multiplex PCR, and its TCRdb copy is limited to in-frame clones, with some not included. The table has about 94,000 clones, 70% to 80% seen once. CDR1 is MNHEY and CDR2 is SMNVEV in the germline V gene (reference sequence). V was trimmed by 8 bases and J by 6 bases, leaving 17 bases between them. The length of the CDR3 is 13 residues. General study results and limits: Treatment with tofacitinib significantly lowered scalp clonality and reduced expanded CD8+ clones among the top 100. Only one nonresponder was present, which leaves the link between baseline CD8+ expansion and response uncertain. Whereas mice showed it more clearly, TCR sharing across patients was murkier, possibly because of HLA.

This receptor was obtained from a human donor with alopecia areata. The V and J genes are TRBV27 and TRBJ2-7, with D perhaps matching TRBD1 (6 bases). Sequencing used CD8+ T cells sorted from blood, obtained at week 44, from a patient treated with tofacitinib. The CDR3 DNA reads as TGTGCCAGCGGCCGGGACACCTACGCCGAGCAGTACTTC. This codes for CASGRDTYAEQYF.